Each of the 22 T cell receptor beta chains below was sequenced from the same sample in a study of T cells after yellow fever vaccination. A single record per CDR3 protein comes from TCRdb applying MiXCR to the 5' RACE reads. The table shows fewer than 400,000 distinct CDR3 sequences, with roughly 10% occurring only once. Material: CD4+ T cells sorted from PBMCs, obtained 45 days after the yellow fever booster vaccination. These receptors all come from a man aged 18 to 30 who received the YFV17D yellow fever vaccine.

V usage is TRBV6-2 or TRBV6-3 and J usage is TRBJ1-5; D gene uncertain. Germline-derived CDR1 and CDR2 are MNHEY and SVGEGT. This CDR3 has 15 amino acids. V lost 5 bases to trimming and J lost 9 bases, with 20 bases between them. DNA of the CDR3: TGTGCCAGCAGTCACCCAGGTTCCCGCCCAGGGCCCCAGCATTTT. Amino acid sequence: CASSHPGSRPGPQHF.

V is TRBV6-1 and J is TRBJ2-7, with 9 nucleotides matching TRBD2. Germline loops: CDR1 MNHNS, CDR2 SASEGT. The CDR3 extends over 14 amino acids. V lost 6 bases and J lost 2; bases outside the gene matches: 5. CDR3 sequence: CASRASGAAYEQYV. The CDR3 DNA reads TGTGCCAGCAGAGCTAGCGGGGCGGCCTACGAGCAGTACGTC.

This clonotype has just a few counts. The DNA of the CDR3 is TGCGCCAGCAGCCTCGAGCCGGGGGCCGTGAACAATGAGCAGTTCTTC. Protein sequence: CASSLEPGAVNNEQFF. This sequence joins TRBV4-3 and TRBJ2-1; the D gene could be TRBD1 or TRBD2 (6 bases each). Germline CDR1 LGHNA, CDR2 YSLEER. This CDR3 contains 16 residues. Trimming removed 4 bases at V and 5 bases at J, with 18 bases between.

This clonotype has only a few counts. The chain carries TRBV12-3 or TRBV12-4 and TRBJ1-2; 7 bases fit TRBD1. The junction had 10 bases not matched to a gene; V was cut back by 5 bases and J by 7 bases. CDR3 length equals 14 residues. As DNA, the CDR3 is TGTGCCAGCAGTCCTAACAGGGGTTATGGTGGCTACACCTTC. Amino acid sequence: CASSPNRGYGGYTF.

This clonotype was seen many times. The chain carries TRBV5-1 and TRBJ1-1; D perhaps matches TRBD1 (6 bases). Germline-derived CDR1 and CDR2 are SGHRS and YFSETQ. Trimming removed 5 bases from V and 5 bases from J, with 16 bases in between. CDR3 size: 14 residues. CDR3 sequence (DNA): TGCGCCAGCAGATCCCTACAGGGTAGGACTGAAGCTTTCTTT. Its protein is CASRSLQGRTEAFF.

This clonotype turned up a few times. The V and J genes are TRBV13 and TRBJ1-2, with D maybe TRBD1 (6 bases). This CDR3 is 15 amino acids long. V was clipped by 5 bases and J by 4 bases, with 17 bases between them. The V gene's germline CDR1 is PRHDT and CDR2 FYEKMQ (reference sequence). The CDR3 DNA sequence: TGTGCCAGCAGCCGGTCGGGGACAAATGTCTATGGCTACACCTTC. It translates to CASSRSGTNVYGYTF. Combining the CDR3 with reference TRBV13 and TRBJ1-2 gives the whole variable domain AAGVIQSPRHLIKEKRETATLKCYPIPRHDTVYWYQQGPGQDPQFLISFYEKMQSDKGSIPDRFSAQQFSDYHSELNMSSLELGDSALYFCASSRSGTNVYGYTFGSGTRLTVV.

This clonotype was counted only a few times. The gene calls are TRBV7-9 and TRBJ1-6; 7 nucleotides match TRBD1. Germline CDR1 reads SEHNR; CDR2 reads FQNEAQ (reference sequence). The J segment lost 6 bases and the V segment lost 3 bases, leaving 5 bases of the junction unmatched. The CDR3 sequence is 15 residues long. The CDR3 coding sequence is TGTGCCAGCAGCTTCTTGACAGGGTCTAATTCACCCCTCCACTTT. This sequence encodes CASSFLTGSNSPLHF.

This clonotype turned up a few times. The chain couples TRBV4-2 to TRBJ1-4; possible D gene TRBD1, 6 bases. V was pared by 0 bases and J by 7 bases, with 21 bases between. The CDR3 loop spans 18 amino acids. The germline gives CDR1 LGHNA, CDR2 YNFKEQ. CDR3 region: CASSQEYEGEGYREKLFF. In nucleotides, the CDR3 is TGTGCCAGCAGCCAAGAGTATGAGGGGGAGGGGTATCGTGAAAAACTGTTTTTT.

This clonotype was detected a few times. The rearrangement joins TRBV4-3 to TRBJ2-2; possible D gene TRBD2, 5 bases. Germline V gives CDR1 LGHNA, CDR2 YSLEER. V was clipped by 1 base and J by 6 bases, with 12 bases between them. This CDR3 contains 15 residues. The CDR3 region is CASSQGSSRAGELFF. The CDR3, as DNA: TGCGCCAGCAGCCAAGGGTCGTCGCGGGCCGGGGAGCTGTTTTTT.

V is TRBV20-1 and J is TRBJ2-3; maybe TRBD2 (6 bases). The V gene lost 5 bases and the J gene lost 0 bases, with 9 bases spanning the gap. Per the germline V gene, CDR1 is DFQATT and CDR2 is SNEGSKA (reference sequence). This CDR3 spans 13 amino acids. The CDR3 sequence: CSAPGTSTDTQYF. The CDR3 nucleotides read TGCAGTGCTCCCGGGACTAGCACAGATACGCAGTATTTT.

This clonotype was picked up a small number of times. The V gene is TRBV5-6, the J gene TRBJ1-3; the D gene is possibly TRBD1 (6 bases). Germline V gives CDR1 SGHDT, CDR2 YYEEEE. Trimming removed 0 bases from V and 2 bases from J, with 12 bases in between. The CDR3 totals 16 residues. CDR3 nucleotide sequence: TGTGCCAGCAGCTTGGTTGGGGGGGCGCCTGGAAACACCATATATTTT. It translates to CASSLVGGAPGNTIYF.

This clonotype was observed many times. This chain links TRBV2 with TRBJ1-5, with D maybe TRBD1 (6 bases). The V end lost 5 bases, the J end lost 5 bases, and 13 bases lay between the germline ends. The germline CDR1 and CDR2 sequences are SNHLY and FYNNEI. The CDR3 loop spans 14 amino acids. The CDR3 DNA is TGTGCCAGCAGTTTTACAGGGATATATCAGCCCCAGCATTTT. Protein: CASSFTGIYQPQHF.

This rearrangement joins TRBV3-1 to TRBJ1-3; D gene uncertain. Germline lookup yields CDR1 LGHDT and CDR2 YNNKEL (reference sequence). V lost 2 bases and J lost 0, with 11 bases in between. The CDR3 runs to 16 residues. CDR3 coding DNA: TGTGCCAGCAGCCAATACGACGGAGGCTCTGGAAACACCATATATTTT. Protein product: CASSQYDGGSGNTIYF.

The gene calls are TRBV28 and TRBJ2-5; tentatively, D is TRBD2 (6 bases). V gave up 1 base and J gave up 3 bases, with 18 bases separating them. The CDR3 extends over 17 amino acids. Germline V gives CDR1 MDHEN, CDR2 SYDVKM. The CDR3 region is CASSLLGAGSLKETQYF. CDR3 bases: TGTGCCAGCAGTTTATTGGGCGCGGGGAGCCTAAAAGAGACCCAGTACTTC.

Concerning this clonotype itself: Germline is not matched at one junction end, which may reflect a read error. The V call is TRBV12-3 or TRBV12-4, the J call TRBJ2-7; D is unclear. The CDR3 has 11 amino acids. Here the CDR3 DNA reads TGTGCCAGCGGTTTAGGCCTCAAGCAGTACTTC. It is translated as CASGLGLKQYF.

The chain carries TRBV10-3 and TRBJ2-4, with D possibly being TRBD1 or TRBD2 (5 bases each). Germline V lookup: CDR1 ENHRY, CDR2 SYGVKD. The V end was cut by 0 bases, the J end by 3 bases, with 12 bases between. This CDR3 contains 16 residues. The CDR3 here is CAISESWEQGKNIQYF. The CDR3 nucleotides are TGTGCCATCAGTGAGTCTTGGGAGCAGGGCAAAAACATTCAGTACTTC.

The chain recombines TRBV7-8 with TRBJ1-4; D is undetermined. The V gene lost 5 bases and the J gene lost 0 bases, with 13 bases spanning the gap. The CDR3 is made up of 16 amino acids. Germline V gene sequence: CDR1 SGHVS, CDR2 FQNEAQ. CDR3 DNA sequence: TGTGCCAGCAGCCGGTGGAGGAGGTCAACTAATGAAAAACTGTTTTTT. As protein: CASSRWRRSTNEKLFF.

This clonotype was recorded a few times. The J gene is TRBJ1-4, the V gene TRBV2, with D possibly TRBD1 on 5 matching bases. V lost 6 bases and J 0 bases, leaving 14 bases between the germline ends. Germline V gives CDR1 SNHLY, CDR2 FYNNEI. The CDR3 has 16 residues. Here the CDR3 reads CASSPGQTATNEKLFF. The CDR3 coding sequence is TGTGCCAGCAGCCCGGGGCAGACTGCAACTAATGAAAAACTGTTTTTT. Supplemented by reference TRBV2 and TRBJ1-4, the full variable domain reads EPEVTQTPSHQVTQMGQEVILRCVPISNHLYFYWYRQILGQKVEFLVSFYNNEISEKSEIFDDQFSVERPDGSNFTLKIRSTKLEDSAMYFCASSPGQTATNEKLFFGSGTQLSVL.

The genes are TRBV21-1 and TRBJ2-1; the table gives TRBD2 as D, unverified against the DNA. TRBV21-1 is reported as a pseudogene. This CDR3 has 15 amino acids. CDR3 residues: CASSKGLRLAGGSFF. The CDR3, as DNA: TGTGCCAGCAGCAAAGGGCTCAGACTAGCGGGGGGGAGTTTCTTC.

The genes are TRBV29-1 and TRBJ2-5; possible D gene TRBD1, 5 bases. Trimming took 3 bases from V and 5 from J, leaving 13 bases between them. Germline assignment: CDR1 SQVTM and CDR2 ANQGSEA. The CDR3 has 13 amino acids. The CDR3 is CSVDVGAGETQYF. The DNA of the CDR3 is TGCAGCGTTGATGTAGGGGCAGGCGAGACCCAGTACTTC.

The CDR3 sequence: CASSLGTSGGKTQYF. The CDR3, as DNA: TGTGCCAGCAGCCTTGGGACTAGCGGGGGGAAGACCCAGTACTTC. This chain connects TRBV3-1 to TRBJ2-5; 15 nucleotides agree with TRBD2. Losses at the gene ends were 4 bases for V and 6 bases for J; bases not matched to a gene: 3. The germline V gene has CDR1 LGHDT and CDR2 YNNKEL (reference sequence). The CDR3 is 15 amino acids.

The CDR3 spells CASSPGGSQAFF. The CDR3 region has the DNA TGCGCCAGCAGCCCAGGGGGTTCGCAAGCTTTCTTT. The chain employs TRBV5-1 and TRBJ1-1; 7 bases line up with TRBD1. Unmatched junction bases numbered 6, after V lost 4 bases and J lost 9 bases. The germline V gene encodes CDR1 SGHRS and CDR2 YFSETQ. This CDR3 comprises 12 residues.